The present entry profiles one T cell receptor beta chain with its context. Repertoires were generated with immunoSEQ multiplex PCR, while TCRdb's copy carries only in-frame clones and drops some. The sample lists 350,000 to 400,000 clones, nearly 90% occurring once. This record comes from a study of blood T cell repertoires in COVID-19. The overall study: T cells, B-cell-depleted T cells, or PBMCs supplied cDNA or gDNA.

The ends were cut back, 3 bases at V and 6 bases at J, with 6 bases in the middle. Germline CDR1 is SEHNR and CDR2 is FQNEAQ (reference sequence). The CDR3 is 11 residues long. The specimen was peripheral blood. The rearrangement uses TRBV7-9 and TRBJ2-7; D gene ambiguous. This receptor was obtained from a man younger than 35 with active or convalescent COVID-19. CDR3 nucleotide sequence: TGTGCCAGCAGCTTCTCTAGCGAGCAGTACTTC. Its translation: CASSFSSEQYF. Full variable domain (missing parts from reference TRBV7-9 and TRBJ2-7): DTGVSQNPRHKITKRGQNVTFRCDPISEHNRLYWYRQTLGQGPEFLTYFQNEAQLEKSRLLSDRFSAERPKGSFSTLEIQRTEQGDSAMYLCASSFSSEQYFGPGTRLTVT.